Described below is a single T cell receptor (beta chain) sequence and its context. The antigen is unknown. This sample was taken from a study of shared clonotypes between healthy human individuals. Profiled with immunoSEQ multiplex PCR; TCRdb holds only in-frame clones, not every one. Here the sample spans about 95,000 clones, roughly two thirds being singletons. The length of the CDR3 is 15 residues. Between the trimmed V and J ends, which lost 0 bases and 1 base, there was a span of 7 bases. Germline V gene data show CDR1 as LGHNA and CDR2 as YSLEER. Study-wide points: Naive subsets, compared against memory subsets, generally had larger estimated richness values.

The chain employs TRBV4-3 and TRBJ1-5, with D hard to call. The sequence derives from a man younger than 45 in good health. The sample was memory CD8+ T cells sorted from blood. Subset indicated: CD45RO+ cells pooled with CCR7-negative TemRA cells. DNA for the CDR3: TGCGCCAGCAGCCAAGACAGGATGAGCAATCAGCCCCAGCATTTT. This codes for CASSQDRMSNQPQHF.